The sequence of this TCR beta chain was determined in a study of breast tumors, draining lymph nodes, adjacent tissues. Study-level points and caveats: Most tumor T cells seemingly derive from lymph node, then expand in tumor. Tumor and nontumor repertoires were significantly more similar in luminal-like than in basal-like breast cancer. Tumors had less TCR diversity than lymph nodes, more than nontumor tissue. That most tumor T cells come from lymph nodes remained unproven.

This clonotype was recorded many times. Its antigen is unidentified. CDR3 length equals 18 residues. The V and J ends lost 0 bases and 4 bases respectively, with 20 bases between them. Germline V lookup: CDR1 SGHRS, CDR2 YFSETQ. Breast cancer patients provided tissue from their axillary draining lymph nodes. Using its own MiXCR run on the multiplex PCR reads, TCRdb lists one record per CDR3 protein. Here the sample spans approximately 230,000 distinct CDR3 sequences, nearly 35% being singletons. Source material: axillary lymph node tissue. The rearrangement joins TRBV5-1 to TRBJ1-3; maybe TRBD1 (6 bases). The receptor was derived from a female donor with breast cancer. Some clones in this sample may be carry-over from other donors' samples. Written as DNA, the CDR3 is TGCGCCAGCAGCTTGGGGGGTACAGGGACCCGTCGCGGAAACACCATATATTTT. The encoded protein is CASSLGGTGTRRGNTIYF.